Listed here are 13 T cell receptor beta chains from one sample, sequenced in a study of Ad26.COV2.S vaccination and SARS-CoV-2 variants. Profiled with immunoSEQ multiplex PCR; TCRdb holds only in-frame clones, not every one. The sample carries fewer than 150,000 clones, 80% to 90% recorded once. Source: peripheral blood, taken after recovery from COVID-19. Source of these receptors: a human donor who had recovered from COVID-19.

The chain employs TRBV6-5 and TRBJ1-3, with a weak D call TRBD1 (6 bases). Germline V lookup: CDR1 MNHEY, CDR2 SVGAGI. The CDR3 is 15 residues long. Trimming stripped 2 bases from V and 9 bases from J, with 17 bases between. CDR3 in DNA: TGTGCCAGCAGTTACGACGGGGGGGGGCTCAGCACCATATATTTT. Its protein is CASSYDGGGLSTIYF.

The chain links TRBV9 to TRBJ2-1, with unresolved D. This CDR3 is 11 amino acids long. Germline V gene lookup returns CDR1 SGDLS and CDR2 YYNGEE. With 5 bases removed from V and 9 bases from J, the gap between germline ends came to 9 bases. DNA of the CDR3: TGTGCCAGCAGTTCGGCCATTGAGCAGTTCTTC. It codes for CASSSAIEQFF. Variable domain in full (rest from reference TRBV9 and TRBJ2-1): DSGVTQTPKHLITATGQRVTLRCSPRSGDLSVYWYQQSLDQGLQFLIQYYNGEERAKGNILERFSAQQFPDLHSELNLSSLELGDSALYFCASSSAIEQFFGPGTRLTVL.

This chain joins TRBV28 and TRBJ2-1; 12 bases fit TRBD2. The CDR3 sequence is 17 residues long. CDR1 is MDHEN and CDR2 is SYDVKM in the germline V gene. J gave up 4 bases and V 2 bases, and 6 bases lay outside the gene matches. CDR3 amino acids: CASSLVRLAGVYNEQFF. The CDR3 DNA is TGTGCCAGCAGTTTAGTCCGACTAGCGGGGGTTTACAATGAGCAGTTCTTC.

This rearrangement joins TRBV6-2 or TRBV6-3 to TRBJ1-1, with D possibly TRBD1 on 5 matching bases. The germline gives CDR1 MNHEY, CDR2 SVGEGT. V dropped 2 bases and J dropped 4 bases, with 14 bases sitting between them. The length of the CDR3 is 15 residues. The CDR3 sequence: CASSYGAAGATEAFF. CDR3 nucleotides: TGTGCCAGCAGTTACGGCGCAGCCGGGGCCACTGAAGCTTTCTTT.

The chain combines TRBV4-1 with TRBJ1-5, with D possibly being TRBD1 (5 bases). V lost 1 base and J 8 bases, leaving 24 bases between the germline ends. The germline CDR1 and CDR2 sequences are MGHRA and YSYEKL. CDR3 length: 18 amino acids. The CDR3 loop is CASSQGLLGFRGRKPQHF. The CDR3 bases are TGCGCCAGCAGCCAAGGGCTCCTTGGTTTCCGGGGGAGGAAGCCCCAGCATTTT.

V usage is TRBV6-6 and J usage is TRBJ2-2; the match to TRBD1 covers 9 bases. CDR3 size: 15 residues. Per germline, CDR1 MNHNY and CDR2 SVGAGI (reference sequence). Trimming took 6 bases from V and 2 from J; bases not matched to a gene: 4. The CDR3 is CASSWDRVNTGELFF. The CDR3 nucleotides read TGTGCCAGCAGCTGGGACAGGGTTAACACCGGGGAGCTGTTTTTT.

This chain joins TRBV5-1 and TRBJ2-2, with 16 nucleotides matching TRBD2. The germline V gene has CDR1 SGHRS and CDR2 YFSETQ. The CDR3 has 17 amino acids. Trimming at V came to 4 bases and at J to 6 bases, leaving 6 bases not matched to a gene. The CDR3 sequence is CASSGAGTSGGAGELFF. Written as DNA, the CDR3 is TGCGCCAGCAGCGGCGCCGGGACTAGCGGGGGGGCCGGGGAGCTGTTTTTT.

This chain joins TRBV3-1 (or the pseudogene TRBV3-2) and TRBJ1-1; TRBD1 aligns across 8 bases. Per the germline V gene, CDR1 is LGHDT and CDR2 is YNNKEL (reference sequence). V was clipped by 6 bases and J by 11 bases; unmatched bases: 17. This CDR3 comprises 15 residues. The CDR3 here is CASRHGTGRGKGAFF. CDR3 nucleotide sequence: TGTGCCAGCAGACATGGGACAGGTCGAGGCAAGGGTGCTTTCTTT.

V usage is TRBV19 and J usage is TRBJ2-1, with 7 bases identical to TRBD2. The CDR3 contains 14 residues. Germline CDR1 and CDR2: LNHDA and SQIVND (reference sequence). Trimming cost V 1 base and J 7 bases; bases outside gene matches: 4. CDR3 sequence (DNA): TGTGCCAGTAGTATAGGTGGACTAGGGAATGAGCAGTTCTTC. Protein sequence: CASSIGGLGNEQFF.

V gene TRBV6-1 combines with J gene TRBJ1-5, with 8 bases matching TRBD1. Germline-derived CDR1 and CDR2 are MNHNS and SASEGT. The CDR3 contains 17 residues. V was pared by 0 bases and J by 4 bases, with 8 bases of the junction left unmatched. Here the CDR3 DNA reads TGTGCCAGCAGTGAAGCCCTGGACAGGGTAGGGAATCAGCCCCAGCATTTT. The encoded protein is CASSEALDRVGNQPQHF.

This clone qualifies as medium-sized (0.01 to 0.1%). This chain connects TRBV5-1 to TRBJ2-7; TRBD1 matches at 8 bases. This CDR3 region has 14 residues. J was trimmed by 5 bases and V by 4 bases; bases with no gene match: 8. Germline loops: CDR1 SGHRS, CDR2 YFSETQ. The CDR3 protein is CASSAGQASNEQYF. The CDR3 nucleotides are TGCGCCAGCAGCGCGGGACAGGCGTCAAACGAGCAGTACTTC. Full variable domain (missing parts from reference TRBV5-1 and TRBJ2-7): KAGVTQTPRYLIKTRGQQVTLSCSPISGHRSVSWYQQTPGQGLQFLFEYFSETQRNKGNFPGRFSGRQFSNSRSEMNVSTLELGDSALYLCASSAGQASNEQYFGPGTRLTVT.

V and J are TRBV7-9 and TRBJ2-7, with 8 bases identical to TRBD1. The CDR3 length is 16 residues. Trimming removed 5 bases from V and 6 bases from J; junction bases left unmatched: 15. Germline V CDR1 and CDR2: SEHNR, FQNEAQ (reference sequence). Here the CDR3 reads CASSTPRTGKISEQYF. As DNA, the CDR3 is TGTGCCAGCAGCACCCCTCGGACAGGGAAGATCTCCGAGCAGTACTTC.

The chain joins TRBV6-6 to TRBJ2-7, with D perhaps TRBD2 (6 bases). The CDR3 is 13 amino acids. V lost 0 bases to trimming and J lost 7 bases, with 10 bases between them. The germline CDR1 and CDR2 sequences are MNHNY and SVGAGI (reference sequence). The CDR3 DNA is TGTGCCAGCAGTTACTCGGAGGGGTGGGAGCAGTACTTC. This codes for CASSYSEGWEQYF.